This TCR beta chain was sequenced for a study of shared clonotypes between healthy human individuals. The data were produced by immunoSEQ multiplex PCR, yet TCRdb's version contains in-frame clones alone and is incomplete. The sample yields 1.6 million or so clones, roughly 96% seen once. CDR3 size: 15 residues. V dropped 2 bases and J dropped 5 bases, with 16 bases sitting between them. Germline CDR1 reads WNHNN; CDR2 reads SYGVQD (reference sequence). The sequenced material came from naive CD4+ T cells sorted from blood. As to subset: CD45RA+ positively selected. The J gene is TRBJ2-7, the V gene TRBV10-1; D may be TRBD1 or TRBD2 (5 bases each). This TCR was recovered from a man aged 25 to 45 in good health. Here the CDR3 reads CASSEGLFGAHEQYF. CDR3 sequence (DNA): TGCGCCAGCAGTGAGGGGCTGTTCGGGGCTCACGAGCAGTACTTC.